This T cell receptor (beta chain) appears in the sequencing data of a study of blood T cell repertoires in COVID-19. Study summary: The cDNA or gDNA used as material had been derived from T cells, B-cell-depleted T cells, or PBMCs.

Trimming at V came to 2 bases and at J to 4 bases, leaving 11 bases not matched to a gene. The CDR3 sequence is 16 residues long. Germline lookup yields CDR1 KGHSH and CDR2 LQKENI. This table comes from immunoSEQ multiplex PCR, and its TCRdb copy is limited to in-frame clones, with some not included. The sample carries about 400,000 clones, just over 85% recorded once. The sequence derives from a woman aged 25-40 years with active or convalescent COVID-19. This chain uses TRBV18 with TRBJ2-7; 7 bases align to TRBD2. Sequenced: peripheral blood. CDR3 region: CASSPGTGTTIYEQYF. CDR3 nucleotide sequence: TGTGCCAGCTCACCAGGCACCGGGACTACAATTTACGAGCAGTACTTC.